One sample yielded the 11 T cell receptor beta chains listed below, sequenced in a study of CD8 T cells in ankylosing spondylitis. TCRdb re-called the 5' RACE reads with MiXCR, one entry per CDR3 protein. The sample shows around 250,000 distinct CDR3 sequences, around 10% of them seen only once. Sequenced material: blood, either unsorted or a sorted T cell fraction (not recorded which). These receptors were collected from a male donor with ankylosing spondylitis or in good health (not recorded which).

This clonotype showed up many times. CDR3 coding DNA: TGTGCCAGCAGCTATACCGGGACAGGGGATCAGCCCCAGCATTTT. Protein sequence: CASSYTGTGDQPQHF. V gene TRBV7-9 combines with J gene TRBJ1-5; 10 nucleotides align to TRBD1. The CDR3 extends over 15 amino acids. Germline CDR1 is SEHNR and CDR2 is FQNEAQ (reference sequence). The J segment lost 5 bases and the V segment lost 4 bases, leaving 5 bases of the junction unmatched.

This clonotype was seen at least ten times. J is TRBJ2-3 and V is TRBV7-3; D is unresolved. The length of the CDR3 is 14 residues. Germline CDR1 and CDR2: SGHTA and FQGTGA. V lost 3 bases, J lost 6 bases, and 13 bases lay in between. CDR3 protein: CASSFQPSSDTQYF. CDR3 bases: TGTGCCAGCAGCTTCCAACCTAGTTCCGATACGCAGTATTTT.

There are many counts of this clonotype. V gene TRBV5-6 combines with J gene TRBJ2-7; TRBD1 aligns across 10 bases. This CDR3 comprises 13 residues. CDR1 is SGHDT, CDR2 YYEEEE, per germline. The V gene end was trimmed by 4 bases and the J gene end by 6 bases; junction bases not matched to a gene: 4. The CDR3 loop is CASSLWDRGEQYF. The CDR3 DNA follows: TGTGCCAGCAGCCTATGGGACAGGGGCGAGCAGTACTTC.

The CDR3 nucleotides are TGCAGTGCGCGGATGGGGAGGGTAAACATTCAGTACTTC. This sequence encodes CSARMGRVNIQYF. This chain joins TRBV20-1 and TRBJ2-4; 7 bases agree with TRBD2. The CDR3 covers 13 residues. CDR1 DFQATT and CDR2 SNEGSKA come from the germline V gene (reference sequence). Trimming cost V 6 bases and J 6 bases; bases outside gene matches: 8.

This clonotype has a count of ten or more. J is TRBJ2-1 and V is TRBV6-1; possible D gene TRBD1, 5 bases. V was pared by 7 bases and J by 3 bases, with 13 bases between. The CDR3 has 14 residues. Germline lookup yields CDR1 MNHNS and CDR2 SASEGT. The CDR3 reads CASTARTHYNEQFF. CDR3 bases: TGTGCCAGCACCGCTCGGACACACTACAATGAGCAGTTCTTC.

The table lists this clonotype with many counts. The chain couples TRBV29-1 to TRBJ2-1, with D unresolved. V lost 1 base, J lost 4 bases, and 11 bases lay in between. Germline CDR1 reads SQVTM; CDR2 reads ANQGSEA. The length of the CDR3 is 14 residues. The CDR3 spells CSVEGPSTYNEQFF. The CDR3 region has the DNA TGCAGCGTTGAAGGGCCCTCCACTTACAATGAGCAGTTCTTC.

This clonotype was observed many times. V is TRBV6-5 and J is TRBJ2-7; D assignment may be TRBD1 or TRBD2 (5 bases each). Trimming stripped 2 bases from V and 7 bases from J, with 21 bases between. Germline CDR1 reads MNHEY; CDR2 reads SVGAGI. This CDR3 is built from 16 residues. CDR3 DNA: TGTGCCAGCAGTTACGGGGGTCAAGAGGGGAAGTGGGAGCAGTACTTC. This gives the protein CASSYGGQEGKWEQYF.

The chain recombines TRBV5-1 with TRBJ2-7; the match to TRBD1 covers 8 bases. The length of the CDR3 is 13 residues. V dropped 4 bases and J dropped 5; count of bases not matched to a gene: 5. Germline assignment: CDR1 SGHRS and CDR2 YFSETQ. The CDR3, as DNA: TGCGCCAGCAGCCTGGACAGGGCCCACGAGCAGTACTTC. Its translation is CASSLDRAHEQYF.

Remarks on this clonotype: Just one base apart from a much larger clone, this may be a read error. The genes are TRBV7-2 and TRBJ2-2; 7 nucleotides line up with TRBD2. Germline lookup yields CDR1 SGHTA and CDR2 FQGNSA. The CDR3 has 16 amino acids. Written as DNA, the CDR3 is TGTGCCATCAGCTTTGCGCTAGCGGTGAACACCGGGGAGCTGTTTTTT. Its translation: CAISFALAVNTGELFF.

This clonotype occurred many times. The V call is TRBV12-3 or TRBV12-4, the J call TRBJ1-1; D perhaps matches TRBD1 (6 bases). Trimming removed 3 bases from V and 0 bases from J, with 8 bases in between. This CDR3 region has 14 residues. The CDR3 DNA follows: TGTGCCAGCAGTTTTGGGGGCATGAACACTGAAGCTTTCTTT. This sequence encodes CASSFGGMNTEAFF.

In this sample, this clonotype turned up many times. The chain recombines TRBV15 with TRBJ2-3, with D possibly matching TRBD2 (6 bases). This CDR3 spans 16 amino acids. CDR1 and CDR2 (germline): LNHNV, YYDKDF (reference sequence). V was pared by 0 bases and J by 2 bases, with 12 bases between. The CDR3, as DNA: TGTGCCACCAGCAGAGATCAGGAGGGGATCACAGATACGCAGTATTTT. It yields the protein CATSRDQEGITDTQYF.